Following are 25 T cell receptor beta chains from one sample sequenced in a study of T cell changes during pregnancy in multiple sclerosis. Only in-frame clones appear in the TCRdb table, and some are missing; sequencing was by immunoSEQ multiplex PCR. The data show roughly 56,000 clones, under 95% seen once. Sequences were derived from CD4+ T cells from peripheral blood mononuclear cells, sampled after pregnancy. The origin of the receptors is a female donor in good health, enrolled as a control in a pregnancy study.

This clone was seen more than once but under ten times. The rearrangement uses TRBV19 and TRBJ1-5; 8 bases map to TRBD1. V lost 6 bases to trimming and J lost 1 base; unmatched junction nucleotides: 5. The CDR3 is 15 residues long. Germline-derived CDR1 and CDR2 are LNHDA and SQIVND (reference sequence). The CDR3 sequence: CASSTDRESNQPQHF. The CDR3 DNA reads TGTGCCAGTAGCACGGACAGGGAAAGCAATCAGCCCCAGCATTTT.

The J gene is TRBJ2-7, the V gene TRBV16; 7 nucleotides align to TRBD2. Trimming removed 2 bases from V and 6 bases from J; junction bases left unmatched: 7. The CDR3 runs to 14 residues. Germline CDR1 is KGHSY and CDR2 is FQNENV. DNA for the CDR3: TGTGCCAGCAGCCAAGGGAGGGAGCCTGGCGAGCAGTACTTC. It specifies CASSQGREPGEQYF.

The rearrangement joins TRBV7-2 to TRBJ1-1; D gene uncertain. Germline V gene lookup returns CDR1 SGHTA and CDR2 FQGNSA. CDR3 size: 14 residues. V was shortened by 1 base and J by 3 bases, with 9 bases between the two germline ends. CDR3 in amino acids: CASSLESSYTEAFF. In DNA, the CDR3 is TGTGCCAGCAGCTTAGAGAGTTCATACACTGAAGCTTTCTTT.

The chain joins TRBV15 to TRBJ2-5; maybe TRBD2 (6 bases). CDR1 and CDR2 from the germline V gene are LNHNV and YYDKDF (reference sequence). The CDR3 consists of 14 residues. Trimming pared 5 bases from V and 2 bases from J, leaving 12 bases between. The CDR3, as DNA: TGTGCCACCAGCCCCGGAGGGCAGCAAGAGACCCAGTACTTC. Its protein is CATSPGGQQETQYF.

The chain uses TRBV5-6 and TRBJ2-7; tentative D call: TRBD2 (5 bases). Germline assignment: CDR1 SGHDT and CDR2 YYEEEE. The CDR3 totals 14 residues. Trimming left V 2 bases short and J 6 bases short, with 15 bases between. The CDR3 bases are TGTGCCAGCAGCTTTTCCGGGGAATCGAGCGAGCAGTACTTC. Protein: CASSFSGESSEQYF.

Worth noting for this clone: One junction end does not reproduce the germline sequence, and a read error may be involved. CDR3 sequence: CASLQGTRTEELFF. CDR3 sequence (DNA): TGTGCCAGCTTACAGGGGACCCGTACCGAGGAGCTGTTTTTT. The rearrangement uses TRBV2 and TRBJ2-2; 7 bases are a match to TRBD1. This CDR3 spans 14 amino acids. CDR1 is SNHLY and CDR2 is FYNNEI in the germline V gene.

The J gene is TRBJ2-2, the V gene TRBV6-5; D is uncertain. CDR1 and CDR2 from the germline V gene are MNHEY and SVGAGI. The CDR3 is 13 residues long. V was pared by 8 bases and J by 8 bases, with 15 bases between. This CDR3 is CASENSLKGELFF. The CDR3 coding sequence is TGTGCCAGCGAAAACTCCCTGAAAGGGGAGCTGTTTTTT.

Only a few counts were recorded for this clone. The chain combines TRBV5-5 with TRBJ1-5, with D possibly matching TRBD1 (5 bases). The CDR3 loop spans 15 amino acids. The V and J ends lost 1 base and 5 bases respectively, with 13 bases between them. The germline gives CDR1 SGHKS, CDR2 YYEKEE (reference sequence). The CDR3 sequence: CASSLQAGNYQPQHF. The CDR3 region has the DNA TGTGCCAGCAGCTTGCAGGCAGGGAATTATCAGCCCCAGCATTTT.

In this sample, this clone turned up a few times. DNA for the CDR3: TGTGCCAGCAGCTTAGTCATAGCCGGCCCAGAAGTTGAAGCTTTCTTT. It encodes CASSLVIAGPEVEAFF. The V call is TRBV7-9, the J call TRBJ1-1; D gene ambiguous. V lost 1 base and J 7 bases, leaving 19 bases between the germline ends. This CDR3 is 16 amino acids long. Germline CDR1 reads SEHNR; CDR2 reads FQNEAQ (reference sequence).

The rearrangement joins TRBV15 to TRBJ2-7; no clear D gene. CDR3 size: 13 residues. Germline CDR1 is LNHNV and CDR2 is YYDKDF (reference sequence). With 2 bases removed from V and 3 bases from J, the gap between germline ends came to 8 bases. The CDR3 DNA follows: TGTGCCACCAGCAGACAGGCTAACTACGAGCAGTACTTC. It encodes CATSRQANYEQYF.

The chain combines TRBV5-3 with TRBJ2-3, with 12 bases matching TRBD2. TRBV5-3 is an ORF for which the function is uncertain. J gave up 2 bases and V 4 bases, and 8 bases lay outside the gene matches. This CDR3 is 17 amino acids long. The CDR3: CARSPRLAGENTDTQYF. In DNA, the CDR3 is TGTGCCAGAAGCCCTCGACTAGCGGGAGAGAACACAGATACGCAGTATTTT.

The CDR3 region is CASSPRQNTEAFF. The CDR3 region has the DNA TGTGCCAGCAGTCCCCGACAGAACACTGAAGCTTTCTTT. The chain combines TRBV6-5 with TRBJ1-1; D remains unclear. The CDR3 sequence is 13 residues long. CDR1 MNHEY and CDR2 SVGAGI come from the germline V gene. Trimming removed 5 bases at V and 1 base at J, with 8 bases between.

This sequence joins TRBV6-6 and TRBJ2-3, with TRBD2 identical over 8 bases. Trimming cost V 5 bases and J 2 bases; bases outside gene matches: 6. The CDR3 runs to 15 residues. From germline, CDR1 is MNHNY and CDR2 SVGAGI (reference sequence). CDR3 loop: CASSPGRGDTDTQYF. The CDR3 DNA is TGTGCCAGCAGTCCCGGGAGGGGGGACACAGATACGCAGTATTTT.

The chain recombines TRBV2 with TRBJ1-1, with TRBD1 identical over 8 bases. Trimming at V came to 9 bases and at J to 2 bases, leaving 5 bases not matched to a gene. The CDR3 covers 13 residues. Germline V gene sequence: CDR1 SNHLY, CDR2 FYNNEI. CDR3 region: CARKTGANTEAFF. CDR3 nucleotides: TGTGCCAGGAAGACAGGGGCTAACACTGAAGCTTTCTTT.

This sequence joins TRBV30 and TRBJ2-3; TRBD2 matches 8 bases. Germline V lookup: CDR1 GTSNPN, CDR2 SVGIG (reference sequence). CDR3 length: 13 residues. J lost 6 bases, V lost 1 base, and 3 bases had no gene match. CDR3 sequence reads: CAWSAGGADTQYF. The CDR3 DNA sequence: TGTGCCTGGAGTGCGGGGGGGGCCGATACGCAGTATTTT.

The chain is built from TRBV5-1 and TRBJ2-3; 7 bases align to TRBD1. Losses at the gene ends were 5 bases for V and 4 bases for J; bases not matched to a gene: 10. The CDR3 loop spans 15 amino acids. CDR1 is SGHRS, CDR2 YFSETQ, per germline. The CDR3 region has the DNA TGCGCCAGCAGACGACAGGGTGTGTTGGCAGATACGCAGTATTTT. The encoded protein is CASRRQGVLADTQYF. Complete variable domain (other parts from reference TRBV5-1 and TRBJ2-3): KAGVTQTPRYLIKTRGQQVTLSCSPISGHRSVSWYQQTPGQGLQFLFEYFSETQRNKGNFPGRFSGRQFSNSRSEMNVSTLELGDSALYLCASRRQGVLADTQYFGPGTRLTVL.

The chain links TRBV30 to TRBJ1-3; D unclear. The CDR3 consists of 13 residues. The germline gives CDR1 GTSNPN, CDR2 SVGIG (reference sequence). V lost 3 bases to trimming and J lost 0 bases, with 6 bases between them. Here the CDR3 DNA reads TGTGCCTGGAGAGCAAGCTCTGGAAACACCATATATTTT. The encoded protein is CAWRASSGNTIYF.

This clone was recorded once. This chain joins TRBV5-1 and TRBJ1-2, with 10 bases aligning to TRBD1. With 7 bases clipped from V and 4 bases from J, the junction kept 10 bases outside the gene matches. This CDR3 has 15 amino acids. From germline, CDR1 is SGHRS and CDR2 YFSETQ. As DNA, the CDR3 is TGCGCCAGCGTAAATCCGGGACAGGGGACCTATGGCTACACCTTC. Amino acid sequence: CASVNPGQGTYGYTF.

The chain has TRBV21-1 and TRBJ1-1; TRBD1 is the table's D call, not checked against the DNA. TRBV21-1 is noted as a pseudogene. The CDR3 covers 14 residues. CDR3 sequence reads: CASSTTGKNTEAFF. DNA of the CDR3: TGTGCCAGCAGCACGACAGGCAAAAACACTGAAGCTTTCTTT.

V is TRBV4-1 and J is TRBJ1-1; TRBD1 matches at 8 bases. Germline loops: CDR1 MGHRA, CDR2 YSYEKL. The CDR3 contains 16 residues. V was clipped by 4 bases and J by 4 bases; unmatched bases: 11. In DNA, the CDR3 is TGCGCCAGCAGCCGGGGGGCGTCCAGGGGGCCCACTGAAGCTTTCTTT. Residues: CASSRGASRGPTEAFF.

The count of this clone is one. The V gene is TRBV7-2, the J gene TRBJ2-1, with D unresolved. The ends were cut back, 1 base at V and 6 bases at J, with 4 bases in the middle. The CDR3 is made up of 12 amino acids. Germline values: CDR1 SGHTA, CDR2 FQGNSA. CDR3 DNA sequence: TGTGCCAGCAGCTTAGATCGCAATGAGCAGTTCTTC. Amino acids: CASSLDRNEQFF.

The genes are TRBV7-2 and TRBJ2-3, with 8 nucleotides matching TRBD2. The germline gives CDR1 SGHTA, CDR2 FQGNSA. The CDR3 is 15 residues long. The trim removed 0 bases at V and 5 bases at J, leaving 4 bases unmatched. The CDR3 region is CASSLASGVRDTQYF. The CDR3 coding sequence is TGTGCCAGCAGCTTAGCTAGCGGGGTGAGAGATACGCAGTATTTT.

The gene calls are TRBV9 and TRBJ2-7; possibly TRBD2 for D (6 bases). The CDR3 runs to 16 residues. Germline V gives CDR1 SGDLS, CDR2 YYNGEE. V dropped 0 bases and J dropped 1 base, with 14 bases sitting between them. CDR3 sequence (DNA): TGTGCCAGCAGCGTAGGAAGTGCGGGAAAATCCTACGAGCAGTACTTC. It specifies CASSVGSAGKSYEQYF.

This CDR3 is CASTLGAGLGTEAFF. The CDR3 coding sequence is TGTGCCAGCACCCTAGGGGCAGGGCTAGGCACTGAAGCTTTCTTT. This chain links TRBV25-1 with TRBJ1-1, with D maybe TRBD1 (5 bases). The CDR3 is 15 residues long. The V gene's germline CDR1 is MGHDK and CDR2 SYGVNS. Trimming removed 7 bases from V and 4 bases from J, with 19 bases in between.

The chain is built from TRBV2 and TRBJ1-3; D is unresolved. The ends were cut back, 2 bases at V and 4 bases at J, with 12 bases in the middle. This CDR3 is 15 amino acids long. Germline V gene data show CDR1 as SNHLY and CDR2 as FYNNEI. CDR3 in DNA: TGTGCCAGCAGTGAACGAGGGATTTTGGGAAACACCATATATTTT. Its protein product is CASSERGILGNTIYF.